These T cell receptor beta chains were read from a single sample in a study of cytomegalovirus exposure and HLA in healthy donors. TCRdb's table, derived via immunoSEQ multiplex PCR, lists solely in-frame clones and lacks some. The sample consists of some 130,000 clones, 75% to 85% of them appearing once. Specimen: PBMCs. The receptor source for this set is a man in his fifties or sixties in good health and CMV-seronegative. Each CDR3 is given with its conserved first and last residue. Fields, in order: J gene, D gene, clone size, V gene, CDR3 protein, CDR3 DNA. D genes are given only for firm matches. The size of a clone is reported for some rows only, either as once, few or many, or as a class for expanded clones.

j_call: TRBJ1-5
d_call: TRBD1
clone_size: few
v_call: TRBV4-1
cdr3_aa: CASSQGQGSNQPQHF
cdr3_nt: TGCGCCAGCAGCCAGGGACAGGGAAGCAATCAGCCCCAGCATTTT

j_call: TRBJ2-1
d_call: TRBD2
clone_size: -
v_call: TRBV5-1
cdr3_aa: CASSLDGGGTYNEQFF
cdr3_nt: TGCGCCAGCAGCTTGGATGGGGGGGGAACATACAATGAGCAGTTCTTC

j_call: TRBJ2-2
d_call: TRBD2
clone_size: -
v_call: TRBV5-1
cdr3_aa: CASSRPKGSGGTNTGELFF
cdr3_nt: TGCGCCAGCAGCCGGCCTAAGGGTAGCGGGGGAACCAACACCGGGGAGCTGTTTTTT

j_call: TRBJ2-7
d_call: TRBD2
clone_size: -
v_call: TRBV18
cdr3_aa: CASSPGLAYEQYF
cdr3_nt: TGTGCCAGCTCACCGGGACTAGCCTACGAGCAGTACTTC

j_call: TRBJ1-1
d_call: -
clone_size: few
v_call: TRBV27
cdr3_aa: CASSNGYAMNTEAFF
cdr3_nt: TGTGCCAGCAGTAACGGGTACGCCATGAACACTGAAGCTTTCTTT

j_call: TRBJ1-6
d_call: TRBD1
clone_size: -
v_call: TRBV30
cdr3_aa: CAWTVQGDTPLHF
cdr3_nt: TGTGCCTGGACTGTTCAGGGGGATACACCCCTCCACTTT

j_call: TRBJ2-3
d_call: -
clone_size: once
v_call: TRBV29-1
cdr3_aa: CSVARDTQYF
cdr3_nt: TGCAGCGTTGCCCGGGATACGCAGTATTTT

j_call: TRBJ2-7
d_call: -
clone_size: -
v_call: TRBV6-1
cdr3_aa: CASSERGRGSYEQYF
cdr3_nt: TGTGCCAGCAGTGAAAGGGGGCGGGGCTCCTACGAGCAGTACTTC

j_call: TRBJ2-2
d_call: -
clone_size: -
v_call: TRBV7-6
cdr3_aa: CASSLILNTGELFF
cdr3_nt: TGTGCCAGCAGCTTAATTTTAAACACCGGGGAGCTGTTTTTT

j_call: TRBJ1-6
d_call: TRBD1
clone_size: few
v_call: TRBV2
cdr3_aa: CASRIESGGSPLHF
cdr3_nt: TGTGCCAGCAGAATAGAATCAGGGGGCTCCCCCCTCCACTTT

j_call: TRBJ2-2
d_call: -
clone_size: -
v_call: TRBV29-1
cdr3_aa: CSVQGFNTGELFF
cdr3_nt: TGCAGCGTCCAGGGTTTCAACACCGGGGAGCTGTTTTTT

j_call: TRBJ2-1
d_call: -
clone_size: -
v_call: TRBV29-1
cdr3_aa: CSVEPREGGTDNEQFF
cdr3_nt: TGCAGCGTTGAACCCCGAGAGGGGGGGACTGACAATGAGCAGTTCTTC

j_call: TRBJ2-7
d_call: -
clone_size: -
v_call: TRBV11-2
cdr3_aa: CASSLDRDSYEQYF
cdr3_nt: TGTGCCAGCAGCTTAGACCGCGACTCCTACGAGCAGTACTTC

j_call: TRBJ2-2
d_call: -
clone_size: -
v_call: TRBV5-5
cdr3_aa: CASSSGTRYSGELFF
cdr3_nt: TGTGCCAGCAGTTCCGGGACTCGGTACAGCGGGGAGCTGTTTTTT

j_call: TRBJ2-3
d_call: -
clone_size: few
v_call: TRBV7-2
cdr3_aa: CASSLSRTDTQYF
cdr3_nt: TGTGCCAGCAGCTTATCCCGGACAGATACGCAGTATTTT

j_call: TRBJ1-1
d_call: -
clone_size: -
v_call: TRBV11-2
cdr3_aa: CASSRGGGQAAGTEAFF
cdr3_nt: TGTGCCAGCAGCAGGGGGGGAGGGCAGGCAGCAGGGACTGAAGCTTTCTTT

j_call: TRBJ2-5
d_call: -
clone_size: -
v_call: TRBV6-1
cdr3_aa: CASSGSLETQYF
cdr3_nt: TGTGCCAGCAGTGGGAGTTTAGAGACCCAGTACTTC

j_call: TRBJ2-6
d_call: -
clone_size: -
v_call: TRBV29-1
cdr3_aa: CSVRRSRATGANVLTF
cdr3_nt: TGCAGCGTTCGGCGAAGCAGGGCTACAGGGGCCAACGTCCTGACTTTC

j_call: TRBJ1-1
d_call: -
clone_size: -
v_call: TRBV18
cdr3_aa: CASSPILTRGKNTEAFF
cdr3_nt: TGTGCCAGCTCACCAATACTGACAAGGGGGAAGAACACTGAAGCTTTCTTT

j_call: TRBJ1-5
d_call: TRBD1
clone_size: -
v_call: TRBV7-2
cdr3_aa: CASSRQGARYQPQHF
cdr3_nt: TGTGCCAGCAGCCGACAGGGGGCAAGGTATCAGCCCCAGCATTTT

j_call: TRBJ1-2
d_call: -
clone_size: -
v_call: TRBV18
cdr3_aa: CASSPNRDNYGYTF
cdr3_nt: TGTGCCAGCTCACCCAACAGGGATAACTATGGCTACACCTTC

j_call: TRBJ2-2
d_call: TRBD2
clone_size: -
v_call: TRBV30
cdr3_aa: CAWAELTTTSGGFGGELFF
cdr3_nt: TGTGCCTGGGCTGAACTGACAACGACTAGCGGGGGGTTCGGCGGGGAGCTGTTTTTT

j_call: TRBJ2-3
d_call: -
clone_size: -
v_call: TRBV5-8
cdr3_aa: CASSRSGDVRTDTQYF
cdr3_nt: TGTGCCAGCAGCAGATCAGGGGACGTGAGAACAGATACGCAGTATTTT

j_call: TRBJ1-2
d_call: TRBD1
clone_size: few
v_call: TRBV29-1
cdr3_aa: CSVEGGQEALLGTF
cdr3_nt: TGCAGCGTTGAGGGAGGACAGGAGGCCCTATTGGGAACCTTC

j_call: TRBJ1-1
d_call: -
clone_size: -
v_call: TRBV5-8
cdr3_aa: CASSHRVSTEAFF
cdr3_nt: TGTGCCAGCAGCCACAGGGTTAGCACTGAAGCTTTCTTT

j_call: TRBJ2-7
d_call: -
clone_size: -
v_call: TRBV4-1
cdr3_aa: CASSQEGLLQYF
cdr3_nt: TGCGCCAGCAGCCAAGAAGGACTCTTGCAGTACTTC

j_call: TRBJ1-2
d_call: -
clone_size: -
v_call: TRBV2
cdr3_aa: CASSPGGGEANYGYTF
cdr3_nt: TGTGCCAGCAGTCCCGGCGGGGGCGAAGCTAACTATGGCTACACCTTC

j_call: TRBJ2-1
d_call: -
clone_size: -
v_call: TRBV28
cdr3_aa: CASTPGRWSSYNEQFF
cdr3_nt: TGTGCCAGCACCCCCGGGAGATGGAGCTCCTACAATGAGCAGTTCTTC

j_call: TRBJ1-4
d_call: -
clone_size: -
v_call: TRBV4-1
cdr3_aa: CASSQDLIGSRGKLFF
cdr3_nt: TGCGCCAGCAGCCAAGATCTTATAGGGTCGCGGGGAAAACTGTTTTTT

j_call: TRBJ1-2
d_call: -
clone_size: few
v_call: TRBV19
cdr3_aa: CASSPIQGGNYGYTF
cdr3_nt: TGTGCCAGTAGTCCCATACAGGGAGGGAACTATGGCTACACCTTC

j_call: TRBJ2-1
d_call: -
clone_size: -
v_call: TRBV5-1
cdr3_aa: CASTIPGHEQFF
cdr3_nt: TGCGCCAGCACCATCCCCGGACACGAGCAGTTCTTC

j_call: TRBJ2-3
d_call: TRBD1
clone_size: -
v_call: TRBV5-1
cdr3_aa: CASSPGDRLTDTQYF
cdr3_nt: TGCGCCAGCAGCCCAGGGGACAGACTCACAGATACGCAGTATTTT

j_call: TRBJ1-1
d_call: -
clone_size: -
v_call: TRBV7-9
cdr3_aa: CASSLGGEAFF
cdr3_nt: TGTGCCAGCAGCTTAGGGGGCGAAGCTTTCTTT

j_call: TRBJ2-7
d_call: TRBD1
clone_size: once
v_call: TRBV7-6
cdr3_aa: CASSLEGTGDEQYF
cdr3_nt: TGTGCCAGCAGCTTAGAGGGGACAGGAGACGAGCAGTACTTC

j_call: TRBJ1-2
d_call: TRBD1
clone_size: -
v_call: TRBV7-9
cdr3_aa: CASSAGTGGIRGYTF
cdr3_nt: TGTGCCAGCAGCGCCGGGACAGGGGGTATTAGGGGCTACACCTTC

j_call: TRBJ1-1
d_call: TRBD1
clone_size: once
v_call: TRBV9
cdr3_aa: CASSVEGAGARSTEAFF
cdr3_nt: TGTGCCAGCAGCGTAGAGGGGGCAGGGGCGCGATCTACCGAAGCTTTCTTT

j_call: TRBJ2-1
d_call: -
clone_size: -
v_call: TRBV29-1
cdr3_aa: CSVLLVGEQFF
cdr3_nt: TGCAGCGTTCTACTAGTTGGTGAGCAGTTCTTC